These T cell receptor beta chains were read from a single sample in a study of T cells in Graves' hyperthyroidism and ophthalmopathy. One entry per CDR3 protein results from TCRdb running MiXCR on the multiplex PCR reads. The profile shows about 600,000 distinct CDR3 sequences, roughly 15% of them singletons. Sequencing was carried out using blood. Receptors originate from a woman in her thirties or forties with Graves' ophthalmopathy. CDR3s include the opening cysteine and the closing phenylalanine or tryptophan. D genes are given only for firm matches. Rows give clone size only sometimes, using once, few, many, or a class for an expanded clone.

>TRBJ2-7|many|TRBD2|TRBV20-1
CSAETSGEPGEQYF
TGCAGTGCGGAGACTAGCGGGGAGCCGGGCGAGCAGTACTTC
>TRBJ2-2|.|.|TRBV20-1
CSAAGTQKGIGELFF
TGCAGTGCTGCCGGGACCCAAAAGGGAATCGGGGAGCTGTTTTTT
>TRBJ2-5|.|.|TRBV5-1
CVSSLAKEETQYF
TGCGTCAGCAGCTTGGCCAAGGAAGAGACCCAGTACTTC
>TRBJ2-3|many|TRBD2|TRBV6-4
CASSPRTSGSDTQYF
TGTGCCAGCAGCCCGAGGACTAGCGGGAGTGATACGCAGTATTTT
>TRBJ2-5|.|TRBD2|TRBV5-1
CASRMTSGIETQYF
TGCGCCAGCAGGATGACTAGCGGGATAGAGACCCAGTACTTC
>TRBJ2-7|many|.|TRBV12-3/TRBV12-4
CASNPHGTLWAYEQYF
TGTGCCAGCAACCCCCACGGGACACTTTGGGCCTACGAGCAGTACTTC
>TRBJ2-2|many|.|TRBV29-1
CSVDPSSNTGELFF
TGCAGCGTTGATCCCAGTTCGAACACCGGGGAGCTGTTTTTT
>TRBJ1-5|few|TRBD1|TRBV19
CASSMDRGSNQPQHF
TGTGCCAGTAGTATGGACAGGGGGAGCAATCAGCCCCAGCATTTT
>TRBJ1-5|many|.|TRBV28
CASSSGEGLQPQHF
TGTGCCAGCAGTAGTGGGGAGGGCCTACAGCCCCAGCATTTT
>TRBJ2-1|many|.|TRBV3-1
CASSRSSYNEQFF
TGTGCCAGCAGCCGAAGCTCCTACAATGAGCAGTTCTTC
>TRBJ2-5|.|TRBD1|TRBV29-1
CSVIQDLRGETQYF
TGCAGCGTAATACAGGACCTCAGGGGGGAGACCCAGTACTTC
>TRBJ1-4|.|.|TRBV29-1
CSVASEATNEKLFF
TGCAGCGTTGCCTCCGAAGCAACTAATGAAAAACTGTTTTTT
>TRBJ2-7|.|TRBD2|TRBV6-2/TRBV6-3
CASSYGSGSYEQYF
TGTGCCAGCAGTTACGGTAGCGGGAGTTACGAGCAGTACTTC
>TRBJ2-2|many|.|TRBV30
CAWRTAANTGELFF
TGTGCCTGGAGAACGGCTGCGAACACCGGGGAGCTGTTTTTT
>TRBJ2-3|.|TRBD2|TRBV6-2/TRBV6-3
CASSYSELAGGTDTQYF
TGTGCCAGCAGTTACTCCGAACTAGCGGGGGGCACAGATACGCAGTATTTT
>TRBJ2-7|many|TRBD1|TRBV14
CASSKRDRVDEQYF
TGTGCCAGCAGCAAACGGGACAGGGTCGACGAGCAGTACTTC
>TRBJ2-2|.|.|TRBV30
CAWSPLNMVGEPFF
TGTGCCTGGAGTCCTCTAAATATGGTCGGGGAGCCGTTTTTT
>TRBJ1-1|few|.|TRBV6-1
CASSDWGPGDTEAFF
TGTGCCAGCAGTGATTGGGGGCCCGGGGACACTGAAGCTTTCTTT
>TRBJ1-2|.|TRBD1|TRBV6-1
CASSTHQPRGQGYGYTF
TGTGCCAGCAGTACCCACCAACCCAGGGGGCAAGGCTATGGCTACACCTTC
>TRBJ2-5|.|TRBD1|TRBV20-1
CSAATQGPQYF
TGCAGTGCTGCCACACAGGGGCCCCAGTACTTC
>TRBJ2-5|few|TRBD2|TRBV3-1
CASSQELAGGGETQYF
TGTGCCAGCAGCCAAGAACTAGCGGGGGGCGGAGAGACCCAGTACTTC
>TRBJ2-7|many|.|TRBV11-2
CASSLQTGVEQYF
TGTGCCAGCAGCTTACAAACGGGAGTCGAGCAGTACTTC
>TRBJ2-1|.|.|TRBV10-3
CAISESGLYEQFF
TGTGCCATCAGTGAGTCGGGGCTGTATGAGCAGTTCTTC
>TRBJ2-2|.|TRBD2|TRBV19
CASSRRERGELFF
TGTGCCAGTAGTCGGCGGGAGCGGGGGGAGCTGTTTTTT
>TRBJ2-7|many|.|TRBV5-1
CASSLTGEGSEQYF
TGCGCCAGCAGCTTAACAGGGGAGGGAAGCGAGCAGTACTTC
>TRBJ1-2|many|TRBD1|TRBV3-1
CASSKGTVTNYGYTF
TGTGCCAGCAGCAAAGGGACAGTGACTAACTATGGCTACACCTTC